This T cell receptor beta chain originates from a study of CD8 T cells in ankylosing spondylitis. TCRdb used MiXCR to reprocess the 5' RACE reads, holding one entry per CDR3 protein. The table shows roughly 160,000 distinct CDR3 sequences, with 8.5% to 10% occurring only once. This clonotype was observed a few times. The V segment lost 2 bases and the J segment 5 bases; nucleotides outside the gene matches: 8. CDR1 SNHLY and CDR2 FYNNEI come from the germline V gene. The CDR3 totals 15 residues. The sequencing sample was made of blood, either unsorted or a sorted T cell fraction (not recorded which). The receptor was isolated from a female donor with ankylosing spondylitis or in good health (not recorded which). This chain joins TRBV2 and TRBJ2-7; 8 bases are a match to TRBD2. Here the CDR3 DNA reads TGTGCCAGCAGTGAACGGGCTAGCGGGTTCAACGAGCAGTACTTC. It translates to CASSERASGFNEQYF. Variable domain in full (rest from reference TRBV2 and TRBJ2-7): EPEVTQTPSHQVTQMGQEVILRCVPISNHLYFYWYRQILGQKVEFLVSFYNNEISEKSEIFDDQFSVERPDGSNFTLKIRSTKLEDSAMYFCASSERASGFNEQYFGPGTRLTVT.